This entry is about one T cell receptor beta chain. Its specificity is not known. Both 60 Vbeta primers and 13 Jbeta primers went into the PCR. Sequencing was performed with immunoSEQ multiplex PCR; in TCRdb, only in-frame clones are kept and a portion is missing. The data contain 68,000 or so clones, 75% to 90% of them singletons. The germline CDR1 and CDR2 sequences are WSHSY and SAAADI. V lost 2 bases, J lost 2 bases, and 12 bases lay in between. This CDR3 region has 15 residues. These data come from a study of cytomegalovirus exposure and HLA in healthy donors. Study at large: A prior study identified 120 million or so unique TCR beta sequences from 190 million or so T cells.

The study's findings and limits: Later work found most CMV-associated TCR beta chains apparently HLA-restricted. Most subjects' HLA-A and HLA-B alleles were reportedly predicted from TCR beta sequences.

The chain is built from TRBV10-2 and TRBJ1-1, with D uncertain. The specimen was PBMCs. This receptor was identified in a human donor in good health. CDR3 sequence reads: CASSENGGINTEAFF. The CDR3 DNA follows: TGCGCCAGCAGTGAGAACGGAGGGATAAACACTGAAGCTTTCTTT.